The 5 T cell receptor beta chains reported below all come from one sample, sequenced in a study of early T cells in non-severe SARS-CoV-2 infection. A single record per CDR3 protein comes from TCRdb applying MiXCR to the 5' RACE reads. The table shows 45,000 to 55,000 distinct CDR3 sequences, with 9.5% to 13% occurring only once. Input material: whole blood. The receptor source for this set is an adult who was a healthcare worker with PCR-confirmed SARS-CoV-2 infection or an uninfected control (not recorded which).

The rearrangement uses TRBV24-1 and TRBJ2-1; 8 bases are a match to TRBD1. CDR3 length equals 19 residues. CDR1 and CDR2 (germline): KGHDR, SFDVKD. Losses at the gene ends were 5 bases for V and 0 bases for J; bases not matched to a gene: 14. Here the CDR3 reads CATSAGQGALSSSYNEQFF. CDR3 in DNA: TGTGCCACCAGTGCTGGGCAGGGGGCCCTCTCGAGCTCCTACAATGAGCAGTTCTTC.

This clonotype was seen repeatedly, ten times or more. The V gene is TRBV29-1, the J gene TRBJ2-7; D is perhaps TRBD2 (6 bases). Germline loops: CDR1 SQVTM, CDR2 ANQGSEA. CDR3 size: 16 residues. V was pared by 2 bases and J by 0 bases, with 17 bases between. The CDR3 coding sequence is TGCAGCGTTGAAAATCCGGGACGGGGGTCCTCCTACGAGCAGTACTTC. It specifies CSVENPGRGSSYEQYF.

This clonotype was counted many times. The chain carries TRBV7-2 and TRBJ2-1; weak D call: TRBD1 (6 bases). Trimming stripped 1 base from V and 4 bases from J, with 11 bases between. Germline V gene data show CDR1 as SGHTA and CDR2 as FQGNSA. The CDR3 covers 15 residues. The CDR3 sequence: CASSLEQGGYNEQFF. CDR3 sequence (DNA): TGTGCCAGCAGCTTAGAACAGGGTGGGTACAATGAGCAGTTCTTC.

This clonotype was recorded many times. V and J are TRBV19 and TRBJ2-1; TRBD2 matches 13 bases. In germline, CDR1 is LNHDA, CDR2 SQIVND (reference sequence). The V segment lost 5 bases and the J segment 4 bases; nucleotides outside the gene matches: 2. The CDR3 is 15 amino acids. In DNA form, the CDR3 reads TGTGCCAGTAGTCTGACTAGCGGGGGGTACAATGAGCAGTTCTTC. Its protein product is CASSLTSGGYNEQFF. The whole variable domain, filled in from reference TRBV19 and TRBJ2-1, reads DGGITQSPKYLFRKEGQNVTLSCEQNLNHDAMYWYRQDPGQGLRLIYYSQIVNDFQKGDIAEGYSVSREKKESFPLTVTSAQKNPTAFYLCASSLTSGGYNEQFFGPGTRLTVL.

This clonotype was counted only a few times. The chain links TRBV7-2 to TRBJ2-7; D possibly corresponds to TRBD2 (5 bases). V was trimmed by 5 bases and J by 7 bases, leaving 15 bases between them. This CDR3 region has 13 residues. Germline CDR1 reads SGHTA; CDR2 reads FQGNSA. CDR3 amino acids: CASSPPGLREQYF. The CDR3, as DNA: TGTGCCAGCAGCCCCCCCGGACTGCGTGAGCAGTACTTC.